This T cell receptor (beta chain) was identified during a study of blood T cell repertoires in COVID-19. The length of the CDR3 is 16 residues. From germline, CDR1 is SNHLY and CDR2 FYNNEI. V lost 5 bases and J lost 4; bases outside the gene matches: 12. The table came from immunoSEQ multiplex PCR; TCRdb's copy has only in-frame clones and leaves some out. This sample yields some 30,000 clones, of which 80% to 90% are seen a single time; roughly 4% belongs to the top ten. The receptor's source is a human donor in a cohort sampled during active COVID-19. The chain joins TRBV2 to TRBJ2-5; the match to TRBD2 covers 8 bases. Sequenced sample: peripheral blood. CDR3 amino acids: CASSLRWRGASETQYF. The CDR3 DNA sequence: TGTGCCAGCAGTCTGCGGTGGCGGGGGGCCTCAGAGACCCAGTACTTC.